The clone carrying this TCR beta chain was detected a few times. Antigen: not known. Via MiXCR, TCRdb re-called the 5' RACE reads, giving one row per CDR3 protein. The data contain about 480,000 distinct CDR3 sequences, approximately 17% of them singletons. This entry is derived from a study of CD8 T cells in ankylosing spondylitis. Trimming left V 6 bases short and J 4 bases short, with 16 bases between. Germline assignment: CDR1 SNHLY and CDR2 FYNNEI. This CDR3 has 14 amino acids. Study-wide points: Ankylosing spondylitis blood appeared to be characterized by a TCR beta motif of eight or nine highly homologous variants.

The clonotype was recovered from a male donor with ankylosing spondylitis. Source material: blood, either unsorted or a sorted T cell fraction (not recorded which). The V gene is TRBV2, the J gene TRBJ2-7; D may be TRBD1 (6 bases). CDR3 DNA: TGTGCCAGCAGGCAAAACAGGGAAGGGTACGAGCAGTACTTC. Translated, it gives CASRQNREGYEQYF.